This T cell receptor beta chain was captured by sequencing in a study of blood T cell repertoires in COVID-19. The overall study: T cells, B-cell-depleted T cells, or PBMCs provided the cDNA or gDNA that served as material.

Clones were read by immunoSEQ multiplex PCR, and TCRdb kept only the in-frame ones, dropping some. The repertoire holds approximately 89,000 clones, with more than 80% as singletons. The sample was peripheral blood. This clonotype was sampled from a woman aged 80 or older with acute or convalescent COVID-19.

This CDR3 is CAIERRGGGKYEQYF. CDR3 nucleotides: TGTGCCATCGAGAGAAGAGGAGGGGGCAAGTACGAGCAGTACTTC. The J gene is TRBJ2-7, the V gene TRBV2; possible D gene TRBD1, 7 bases. Germline lookup yields CDR1 SNHLY and CDR2 FYNNEI. Trimming removed 10 bases at V and 4 bases at J, with 23 bases between. The CDR3 covers 15 residues.